This T cell receptor beta chain was found in a study of T cells in Graves' hyperthyroidism and ophthalmopathy. Graves' hyperthyroidism qualified as stable when ophthalmopathy did not progress within 18 months. The table lists this clonotype with a few counts. TCR beta CDR3 regions were amplified from RNA transcripts. First-round RT-PCR with HTBI primers amplified the TCR CDR3 region. TCRdb recomputed calls from the multiplex PCR reads with MiXCR, one row per CDR3 protein. The sample has roughly 350,000 distinct CDR3 sequences; about 14% are singletons. This CDR3 has 14 amino acids. In germline, CDR1 is LNHDA, CDR2 SQIVND (reference sequence). Trimming shortened V by 4 bases and J by 8 bases, and 14 bases separated the two germline ends.

V and J are TRBV19 and TRBJ1-4; D uncertain. Source material: blood. The clonotype originates from a woman in her twenties or thirties with Graves' hyperthyroidism. The CDR3 DNA is TGTGCCAGTAGTACCTACGCTACGGGCGAAAAACTGTTTTTT. It codes for CASSTYATGEKLFF. The variable domain in full, with the rest retrieved from reference TRBV19 and TRBJ1-4, is DGGITQSPKYLFRKEGQNVTLSCEQNLNHDAMYWYRQDPGQGLRLIYYSQIVNDFQKGDIAEGYSVSREKKESFPLTVTSAQKNPTAFYLCASSTYATGEKLFFGSGTQLSVL.